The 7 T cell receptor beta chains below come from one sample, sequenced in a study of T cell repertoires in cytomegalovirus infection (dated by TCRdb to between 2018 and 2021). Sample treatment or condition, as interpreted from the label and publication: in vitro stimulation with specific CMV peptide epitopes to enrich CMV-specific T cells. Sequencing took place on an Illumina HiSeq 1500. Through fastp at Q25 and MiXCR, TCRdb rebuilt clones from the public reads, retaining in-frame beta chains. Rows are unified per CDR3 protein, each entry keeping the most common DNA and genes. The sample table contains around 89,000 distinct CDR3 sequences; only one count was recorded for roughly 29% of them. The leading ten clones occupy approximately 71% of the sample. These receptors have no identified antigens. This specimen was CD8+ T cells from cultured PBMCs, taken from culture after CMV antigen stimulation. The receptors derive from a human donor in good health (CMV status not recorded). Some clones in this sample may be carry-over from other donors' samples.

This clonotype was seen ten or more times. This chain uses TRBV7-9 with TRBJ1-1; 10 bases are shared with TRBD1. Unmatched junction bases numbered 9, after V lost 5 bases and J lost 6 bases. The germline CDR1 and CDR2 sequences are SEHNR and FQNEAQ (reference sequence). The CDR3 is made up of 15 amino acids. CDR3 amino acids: CASSPRTGGEAEAFF. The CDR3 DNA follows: TGTGCCAGCAGCCCCCGGACAGGGGGAGAAGCTGAAGCTTTCTTT.

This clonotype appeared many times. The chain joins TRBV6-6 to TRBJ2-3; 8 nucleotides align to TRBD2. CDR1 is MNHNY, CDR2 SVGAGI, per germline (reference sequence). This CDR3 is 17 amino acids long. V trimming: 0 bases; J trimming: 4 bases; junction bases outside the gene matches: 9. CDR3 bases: TGTGCCAGCAGTTACTCGGCAACGGGGGGGCCCCCAGATACGCAGTATTTT. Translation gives CASSYSATGGPPDTQYF.

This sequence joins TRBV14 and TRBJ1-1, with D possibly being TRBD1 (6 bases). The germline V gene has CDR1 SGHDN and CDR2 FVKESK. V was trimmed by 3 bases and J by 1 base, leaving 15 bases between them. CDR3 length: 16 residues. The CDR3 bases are TGTGCCAGCAGCCATTCGTTAAGGACAGCGAACACTGAAGCTTTCTTT. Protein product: CASSHSLRTANTEAFF.

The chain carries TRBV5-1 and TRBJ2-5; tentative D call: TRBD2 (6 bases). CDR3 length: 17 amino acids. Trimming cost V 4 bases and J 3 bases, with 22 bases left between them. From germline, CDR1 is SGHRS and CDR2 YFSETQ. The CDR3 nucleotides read TGCGCCAGCAGCGAAGGACGGGGGAGAACTGGGGAAGAGACCCAGTACTTC. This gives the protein CASSEGRGRTGEETQYF.

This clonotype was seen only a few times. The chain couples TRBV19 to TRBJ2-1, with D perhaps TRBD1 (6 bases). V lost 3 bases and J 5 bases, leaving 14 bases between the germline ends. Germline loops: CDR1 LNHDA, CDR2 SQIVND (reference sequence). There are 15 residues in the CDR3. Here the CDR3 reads CASSMTGTTHNEQFF. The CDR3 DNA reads TGTGCCAGTAGTATGACGGGGACAACTCACAATGAGCAGTTCTTC.

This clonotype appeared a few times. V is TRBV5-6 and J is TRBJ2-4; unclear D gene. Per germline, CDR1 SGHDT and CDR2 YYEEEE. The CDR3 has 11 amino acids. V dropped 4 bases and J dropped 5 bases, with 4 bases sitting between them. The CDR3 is CASSGENIQYF. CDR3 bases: TGTGCCAGCAGCGGCGAAAACATTCAGTACTTC.

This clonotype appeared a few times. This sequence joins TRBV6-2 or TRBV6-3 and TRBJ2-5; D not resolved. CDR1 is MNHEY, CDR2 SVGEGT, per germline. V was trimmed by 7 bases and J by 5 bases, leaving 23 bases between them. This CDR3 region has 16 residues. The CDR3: CASTPDVTAWVETQYF. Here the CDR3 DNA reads TGTGCCAGCACCCCCGATGTGACCGCGTGGGTGGAGACCCAGTACTTC.